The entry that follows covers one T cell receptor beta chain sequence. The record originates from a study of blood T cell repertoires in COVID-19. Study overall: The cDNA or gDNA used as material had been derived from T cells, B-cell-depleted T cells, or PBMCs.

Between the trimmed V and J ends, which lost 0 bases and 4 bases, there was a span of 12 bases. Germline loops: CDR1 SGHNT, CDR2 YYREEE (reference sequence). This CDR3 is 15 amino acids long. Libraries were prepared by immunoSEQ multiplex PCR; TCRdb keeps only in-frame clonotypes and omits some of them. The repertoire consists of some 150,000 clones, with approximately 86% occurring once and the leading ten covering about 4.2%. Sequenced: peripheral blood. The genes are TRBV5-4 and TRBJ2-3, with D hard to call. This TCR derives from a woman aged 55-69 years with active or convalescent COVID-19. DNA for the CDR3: TGTGCCAGCAGCTTGGCTAGTAAAACCCCAGATACGCAGTATTTT. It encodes CASSLASKTPDTQYF.